The sequence of this TCR beta chain was determined in a study of regulatory T cells in long-lasting Graves disease. Findings and limits, study-wide: Reduced TCR diversity was observed in persistent Graves' patients versus newly diagnosed patients. Persistent disease preferred TRBV28, TRBJ1-2 and TRBJ2-5; new disease, TRBV20-1 and TRBJ2-1.

Libraries of TCR beta came from iRepertoire HTBI primers plus Arm-PCR of CDR3 regions. TCRdb independently ran MiXCR on the multiplex PCR reads; one entry per CDR3 protein. The sample yields about 470,000 distinct CDR3 sequences, 15% seen once. There are 13 residues in the CDR3. The germline CDR1 and CDR2 sequences are SEHNR and FQNEAQ (reference sequence). V was trimmed by 5 bases and J by 16 bases, leaving 21 bases between them. There are many counts of this clonotype. Its target is unknown. Time point defined: newly diagnosed GD, antithyroid drugs for less than 3 months. Making the TCR library involved RNA that had been extracted from PBMCs. Another study also made use of these data, one on T cells in Graves' hyperthyroidism and ophthalmopathy. This second report adds: HTBI primers were employed in a first-round RT-PCR of the TCR CDR3. Using 13 V-J features, a model discriminated ophthalmopathy from stable hyperthyroidism.

The origin of this receptor is a woman aged 25 to 39 with Graves disease. Here the sequenced sample was peripheral blood mononuclear cells (PBMCs), taken at new diagnosis, from a patient treated with antithyroid drugs. This rearrangement joins TRBV7-9 to TRBJ2-1; weak D call: TRBD1 (7 bases). CDR3 sequence (DNA): TGTGCCAGCAGCGACAACGGAGGGGGCGCCCATTTCTTC. Its protein is CASSDNGGGAHFF.